The clone carrying this T cell receptor beta chain was seen a handful of times. The antigen remains undetermined. This entry is derived from a study of T cell clonotyping in hematopoietic cell transplantation. Whole-study context: Recipient samples before transplant were obtained post-cytoreduction.

Sequencing used immunoSEQ multiplex PCR; TCRdb keeps in-frame clones, though not all of them. The data show several thousand clones, around 80% seen once. Time point in this sample: recipient sample about 28 days before transplant, after cytoreduction. General observations from the study: Pathologically expanded recipient clonotypes increased progressively from day 30 to day 180 as diversity fell.

The CDR3 loop spans 16 amino acids. The J segment lost 5 bases and the V segment lost 2 bases, leaving 7 bases of the junction unmatched. Germline lookup yields CDR1 SNHLY and CDR2 FYNNEI. Sample: peripheral blood mononuclear cells, taken before stem cell transplant. The V gene is TRBV2, the J gene TRBJ2-7, with TRBD2 identical over 12 bases. The clonotype was recovered from a man in his sixties with acute myeloid leukemia. Some clones in this sample may be carry-over from other donors' samples. This CDR3 is CASSERLAGVEDEQYF. CDR3 in DNA: TGTGCCAGCAGTGAAAGACTAGCGGGGGTTGAGGACGAGCAGTACTTC.